These 17 T cell receptor beta chains were sequenced from one sample in a study of cytomegalovirus exposure and HLA in healthy donors. Primers included in the PCR were 60 Vbeta and 13 Jbeta primers. Sequenced by immunoSEQ multiplex PCR; TCRdb stores in-frame clones only, minus some. Of 150,000 to 200,000 clones listed, about 85% are singletons. The specimen sequenced was PBMCs. The receptors come from a young man in good health and CMV-seropositive.

About this clone itself: Sequence at one end of the junction differs from germline and may be a read error. The gene calls are TRBV7-7 and TRBJ2-5; a possible D gene is TRBD2 (5 bases). Germline loops: CDR1 SSHAT, CDR2 FNYEAQ (reference sequence). This CDR3 contains 14 residues. The CDR3 DNA reads as TGTGCTAGCAGCTTAGGAGGTGAAAACGAGACCCAGTACTTC. Translation gives CASSLGGENETQYF.

The chain couples TRBV4-2 to TRBJ1-4; 7 bases agree with TRBD1. Germline CDR1 is LGHNA and CDR2 is YNFKEQ. The junction had 6 bases not matched to a gene; V was cut back by 0 bases and J by 8 bases. The CDR3 runs 15 residues. The CDR3 DNA reads TGTGCCAGCAGCCAAGATTTCCAGGGGGTAGAAAAACTGTTTTTT. It codes for CASSQDFQGVEKLFF.

This chain uses TRBV2 with TRBJ1-1, with D unresolved. V lost 7 bases and J 3 bases, leaving 15 bases between the germline ends. The V gene's germline CDR1 is SNHLY and CDR2 FYNNEI. The CDR3 consists of 14 residues. DNA of the CDR3: TGTGCCAGCATCGATACCGCGAGGGACACTGAAGCTTTCTTT. Protein product: CASIDTARDTEAFF.

This chain links TRBV15 with TRBJ2-6; no firm D call. Germline values: CDR1 LNHNV, CDR2 YYDKDF (reference sequence). V shed 1 base and J shed 1 base, with 5 bases lying between them. The CDR3 sequence is 15 residues long. CDR3 in amino acids: CATSRAGSGANVLTF. CDR3 nucleotide sequence: TGTGCCACCAGCAGAGCCGGTTCTGGGGCCAACGTCCTGACTTTC.

The chain carries TRBV5-1 and TRBJ2-2; D not resolved. The CDR3 runs 12 residues. V dropped 2 bases and J dropped 6 bases, with 5 bases sitting between them. Germline-derived CDR1 and CDR2 are SGHRS and YFSETQ. This CDR3 is CASSFSAGELFF. The DNA for the CDR3 is TGCGCCAGCAGCTTTTCTGCCGGGGAGCTGTTTTTT.

The chain is built from TRBV9 and TRBJ2-5, with 8 bases matching TRBD2. The germline gives CDR1 SGDLS, CDR2 YYNGEE. The CDR3 has 16 residues. J gave up 2 bases and V 0 bases, and 6 bases lay outside the gene matches. CDR3 in DNA: TGTGCCAGCAGCGTAGCTCCTCAGCGGGGGCAAGAGACCCAGTACTTC. This gives the protein CASSVAPQRGQETQYF.

Details on this clone: The junction differs from germline at one of its ends, possibly a read error. The chain couples TRBV11-2 to TRBJ2-4; D remains ambiguous. The CDR3 contains 11 residues. The germline V gene encodes CDR1 SGHAT and CDR2 FQNNGV. CDR3 DNA sequence: TGTGCCAGCAGCCCCCAGAACAGTCAGTACTTC. The encoded protein is CASSPQNSQYF.

V usage is TRBV30 and J usage is TRBJ1-2; tentative D call: TRBD1 (6 bases). V was shortened by 2 bases and J by 4 bases, with 11 bases between the two germline ends. This CDR3 has 13 amino acids. The germline V gene has CDR1 GTSNPN and CDR2 SVGIG (reference sequence). In nucleotides, the CDR3 is TGTGCCTGGAGTCCACAGGGAAGCTATGGCTACACCTTC. As protein: CAWSPQGSYGYTF. The entire variable domain, with the rest obtained from reference TRBV30 and TRBJ1-2, is as follows: SQTIHQWPATLVQPVGSPLSLECTVEGTSNPNLYWYRQAAGRGLQLLFYSVGIGQISSEVPQNLSASRPQDRQFILSSKKLLLSDSGFYLCAWSPQGSYGYTFGSGTRLTVV.

This clone came up a few times. This sequence joins TRBV7-2 and TRBJ2-2, with 8 positions matching TRBD2. The junction had 3 bases not matched to a gene; V was cut back by 5 bases and J by 7 bases. CDR3 length equals 13 residues. Germline CDR1 and CDR2: SGHTA and FQGNSA. CDR3 protein: CASSDGGGGELFF. CDR3 DNA sequence: TGTGCCAGCAGCGACGGGGGGGGCGGGGAGCTGTTTTTT.

The chain uses TRBV21-1 and TRBJ1-1; no DNA check was done on the table's D call, TRBD1. TRBV21-1 is designated a pseudogene. This CDR3 spans 12 amino acids. Written as DNA, the CDR3 is TGTGCCAGCTGTAAAACAGGGGGCGCGACTTTCTTT. Protein product: CASCKTGGATFF.

V gene TRBV7-9 combines with J gene TRBJ2-5; D gene ambiguous. V lost 2 bases to trimming and J lost 3 bases, with 10 bases between them. The germline V gene encodes CDR1 SEHNR and CDR2 FQNEAQ (reference sequence). The CDR3 spans 14 residues. The CDR3 DNA follows: TGTGCCAGCAGCTTAAATGAAGCTAAAGAGACCCAGTACTTC. Translating gives CASSLNEAKETQYF.

The chain has TRBV11-2 and TRBJ1-1, with a possible D match to TRBD1 (5 bases). V was trimmed by 3 bases and J by 0 bases, leaving 11 bases between them. The CDR3 is made up of 15 amino acids. In germline, CDR1 is SGHAT, CDR2 FQNNGV. In DNA form, the CDR3 reads TGTGCCAGCAGCTTTCATCAGGGATTGAACACTGAAGCTTTCTTT. It encodes CASSFHQGLNTEAFF.

This chain uses TRBV6-5 with TRBJ1-1; no clear D gene. CDR1 and CDR2 (germline): MNHEY, SVGAGI. Trimming pared 5 bases from V and 6 bases from J, leaving 16 bases between. This CDR3 has 14 amino acids. DNA of the CDR3: TGTGCCAGCAGTAGCCCCATTGAGGTCCCTGAAGCTTTCTTT. This codes for CASSSPIEVPEAFF.

This chain connects TRBV4-2 to TRBJ1-4, with 11 bases identical to TRBD1. With V trimmed by 0 bases and J by 8 bases, 8 bases remained unmatched. This CDR3 has 17 residues. Germline CDR1 LGHNA, CDR2 YNFKEQ. CDR3 residues: CASSQDNKGTGGEKLFF. CDR3 DNA: TGTGCCAGCAGCCAAGATAATAAAGGGACAGGGGGAGAAAAACTGTTTTTT.

V gene TRBV11-1 combines with J gene TRBJ1-4, with D perhaps TRBD1 (6 bases). The CDR3 sequence is 17 residues long. Per germline, CDR1 SGHAT and CDR2 FQDESV (reference sequence). Trimming took 5 bases from V and 0 from J, leaving 16 bases between them. The DNA for the CDR3 is TGTGCCAGCAGCCGCGGTTGGGACACACCAACTAATGAAAAACTGTTTTTT. Its protein is CASSRGWDTPTNEKLFF.

The chain joins TRBV11-2 to TRBJ2-3, with 14 bases matching TRBD2. Looked up from germline, CDR1 is SGHAT and CDR2 is FQNNGV. The junction had 5 bases not matched to a gene; V was cut back by 0 bases and J by 0 bases. This CDR3 spans 19 amino acids. This CDR3 reads CASSLDRLAGGPSTDTQYF. In nucleotides, the CDR3 is TGTGCCAGCAGCTTAGATAGACTAGCGGGGGGGCCTAGCACAGATACGCAGTATTTT.

V is TRBV5-6 and J is TRBJ2-2; 11 positions agree with TRBD1. Germline values: CDR1 SGHDT, CDR2 YYEEEE. There are 14 residues in the CDR3. V lost 3 bases to trimming and J lost 5 bases; unmatched junction nucleotides: 0. CDR3 sequence reads: CASSWDRGTGELFF. CDR3 in DNA: TGTGCCAGCAGCTGGGACAGGGGGACCGGGGAGCTGTTTTTT.